This T cell receptor beta chain was retrieved from a study of blood T cell repertoires in COVID-19. Across the study: Specimens from acute and convalescent COVID-19 originated in the United States, Italy and Spain.

Authors' methods: Amplification of reference gene primers provided the estimated nucleated cell counts. Only in-frame clones appear in the TCRdb table, and some are missing; sequencing was by immunoSEQ multiplex PCR. For V, J and clone size, that table is used; D and trimming come from the DNA. The data show fewer than 250,000 clones, roughly 84% seen once. Seattle patient enrollment occurred during active infection, with longitudinal follow-up thereafter. This TCR derives from an elderly woman with COVID-19, enrolled during active disease. Sample: peripheral blood.

The CDR3 protein is CASSTIRTGDSPLHF. CDR3 nucleotide sequence: TGTGCCAGCAGCACTATACGGACAGGGGATTCACCCCTCCACTTT. V gene TRBV6-6 combines with J gene TRBJ1-6, with 9 bases matching TRBD1. CDR1 MNHNY and CDR2 SVGAGI come from the germline V gene (reference sequence). This CDR3 is 15 amino acids long. Trimming at V came to 6 bases and at J to 8 bases, leaving 8 bases not matched to a gene.